This TCR beta chain stems from a study of Tregs in tolerant kidney transplant recipients. For this clone: What it binds is unknown.

Germline V gene data show CDR1 as SGHNT and CDR2 as YENEEA. J was trimmed by 4 bases and V by 6 bases; bases with no gene match: 6. This CDR3 has 14 amino acids. The table came from immunoSEQ multiplex PCR; TCRdb's copy has only in-frame clones and leaves some out. The sample consists of 20,000 to 25,000 clones, approximately 81% of them appearing once. Points from the study as a whole: In tolerant patients, donor-specific Tregs outgrew total Tregs, suggesting antigen-driven expansion. Few patients were studied, so findings need validation in larger groups. No direct test of biological reproducibility was done here.

Recipients received nonmyeloablative bone marrow transplants from related graft donors, with transient mixed chimerism. Thawed PBMCs were FACS-sorted into unstimulated CD4+CD25+CD127- regulatory T cells, CD4+CD25- non-regulatory cells, CD4 and CD8 cells. The rearrangement joins TRBV11-3 to TRBJ2-5, with 9 positions matching TRBD1. This sample comprised CD8+ T cells from blood (PBMCs), obtained 6 months after the transplant. The clonotype comes from a human patient who received a combined kidney and bone marrow transplant. Certain T cells may be donor cells from the graft. The CDR3 DNA sequence: TGTGCCAGCAGACTACCGGGACAGGGAGAGACCCAGTACTTC. It yields the protein CASRLPGQGETQYF.